The TCR beta chain described here comes from a study of T cell clones after liver transplantation. Study conclusions and caveats: A larger donor-reactive than third-party decline suggested partial antigen-specific deletion.

Method: immunoSEQ multiplex PCR; TCRdb's copy keeps in-frame clones and lacks some. The sample lists around 120,000 clones, 90% occurring once. As concerns this clone: Its antigen remains unidentified.

The V end was cut by 0 bases, the J end by 0 bases, with 11 bases between. The CDR3 covers 16 residues. CDR1 is SGHRS, CDR2 YFSETQ, per germline. The TCR sequence derives from a human patient who received a liver transplant. Some T cells may be the graft donor's. Sequences were derived from CD4+ T cells from blood, sampled 12 months after liver transplant. The chain combines TRBV5-1 with TRBJ2-3, with D possibly being TRBD2 (6 bases). CDR3 in amino acids: CASSLGLALSTDTQYF. CDR3 in DNA: TGCGCCAGCAGCTTGGGGCTAGCGCTAAGCACAGATACGCAGTATTTT. Variable domain in full (rest from reference TRBV5-1 and TRBJ2-3): KAGVTQTPRYLIKTRGQQVTLSCSPISGHRSVSWYQQTPGQGLQFLFEYFSETQRNKGNFPGRFSGRQFSNSRSEMNVSTLELGDSALYLCASSLGLALSTDTQYFGPGTRLTVL.